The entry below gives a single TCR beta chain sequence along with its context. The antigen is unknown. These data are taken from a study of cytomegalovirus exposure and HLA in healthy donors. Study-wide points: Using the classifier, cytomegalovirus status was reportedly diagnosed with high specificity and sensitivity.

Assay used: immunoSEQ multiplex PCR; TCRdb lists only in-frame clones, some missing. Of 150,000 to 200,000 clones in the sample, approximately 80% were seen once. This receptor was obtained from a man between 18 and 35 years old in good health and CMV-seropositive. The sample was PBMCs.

The CDR3 nucleotides read TGTGCCAGCAGCTTAATAGGCGTCGGGACTAGTTTAGTGTATGAGCAGTTCTTC. The encoded protein is CASSLIGVGTSLVYEQFF. This rearrangement joins TRBV7-3 to TRBJ2-1, with TRBD2 matching over 8 bases. CDR3 length: 18 amino acids. The J segment lost 8 bases and the V segment lost 1 base, leaving 16 bases of the junction unmatched. Germline CDR1 and CDR2: SGHTA and FQGTGA. The full variable domain, with the rest looked up from reference TRBV7-3 and TRBJ2-1, is GAGVSQTPSNKVTEKGKYVELRCDPISGHTALYWYRQSLGQGPEFLIYFQGTGAADDSGLPNDRFFAVRPEGSVSTLKIQRTERGDSAVYLCASSLIGVGTSLVYEQFFGPGTRLTVL.